The clone carrying this T cell receptor (beta chain) showed up just a few times. TCRdb re-called the 5' RACE reads with MiXCR, one entry per CDR3 protein. The sample shows roughly 500,000 distinct CDR3 sequences, about 19% of them seen only once. This sample was taken from a study of T cells after yellow fever vaccination. From germline, CDR1 is SEHNR and CDR2 FQNEAQ (reference sequence). The CDR3 is made up of 14 amino acids. Between the trimmed V and J ends, which lost 3 bases and 7 bases, there was a span of 13 bases. The starting material was PBMCs, obtained 15 days after the yellow fever booster vaccination. This clonotype originated in a man aged 25 to 40 who received the YFV17D yellow fever vaccine. The chain carries TRBV7-9 and TRBJ2-1, with D unclear. CDR3 residues: CASSFIPVVNEQFF. The CDR3 DNA reads TGTGCCAGCAGCTTTATTCCGGTTGTAAATGAGCAGTTCTTC. The whole variable domain, filled in from reference TRBV7-9 and TRBJ2-1, reads DTGVSQNPRHKITKRGQNVTFRCDPISEHNRLYWYRQTLGQGPEFLTYFQNEAQLEKSRLLSDRFSAERPKGSFSTLEIQRTEQGDSAMYLCASSFIPVVNEQFFGPGTRLTVL.